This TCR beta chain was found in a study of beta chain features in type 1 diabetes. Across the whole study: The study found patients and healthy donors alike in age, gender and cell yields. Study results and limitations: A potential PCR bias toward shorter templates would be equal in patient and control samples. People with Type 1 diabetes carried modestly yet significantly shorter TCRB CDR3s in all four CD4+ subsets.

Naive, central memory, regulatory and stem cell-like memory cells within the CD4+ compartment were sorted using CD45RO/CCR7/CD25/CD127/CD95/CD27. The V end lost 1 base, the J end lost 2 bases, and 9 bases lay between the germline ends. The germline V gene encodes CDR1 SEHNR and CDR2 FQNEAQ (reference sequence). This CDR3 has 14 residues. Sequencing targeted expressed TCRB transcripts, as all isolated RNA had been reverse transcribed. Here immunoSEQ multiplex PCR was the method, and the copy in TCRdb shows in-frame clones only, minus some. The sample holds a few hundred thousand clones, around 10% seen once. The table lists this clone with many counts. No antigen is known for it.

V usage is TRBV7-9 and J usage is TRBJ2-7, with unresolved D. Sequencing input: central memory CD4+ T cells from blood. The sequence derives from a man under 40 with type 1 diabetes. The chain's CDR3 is CASSLGPLPYEQYF. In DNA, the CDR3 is TGTGCCAGCAGCTTAGGGCCCCTTCCCTACGAGCAGTACTTC. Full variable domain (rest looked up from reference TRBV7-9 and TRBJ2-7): DTGVSQNPRHKITKRGQNVTFRCDPISEHNRLYWYRQTLGQGPEFLTYFQNEAQLEKSRLLSDRFSAERPKGSFSTLEIQRTEQGDSAMYLCASSLGPLPYEQYFGPGTRLTVT.